The rows below give T cell receptor beta chains drawn from one sample of a study of glioma-infiltrating T cells. TCRdb called the multiplex PCR reads again in MiXCR, with one record for every CDR3 protein. The data hold approximately 110,000 distinct CDR3 sequences, with around 23% observed a single time. Sequencing was performed on glioma tissue, nonneoplastic brain tissue, or PBMCs (not recorded which). All receptors derive from a human donor with low-grade glioma or glioblastoma, undergoing nonglioma brain surgery, or in good health (not recorded which). The CDR3 runs from the conserved cysteine through the conserved F or W. Fields, in order: D gene, J gene, clone size, V gene, CDR3 protein, CDR3 DNA. A D gene is named only where the DNA matches it firmly. For some rows the clone size is stated as once, few or many, or as a class when expanded; others skip it.

NA,TRBJ1-5,many,TRBV11-2,CASSVGQVDWPQHF,TGTGCCAGCAGCGTGGGACAAGTGGATTGGCCCCAGCATTTT
NA,TRBJ2-3,few,TRBV7-3,CASSLNVHTDTQYF,TGTGCCAGCAGCTTAAATGTCCACACAGATACGCAGTATTTT
NA,TRBJ2-2,many,TRBV7-7,CASSISGNTGELFF,TGTGCTAGCAGCATCTCGGGAAACACCGGGGAGCTGTTTTTT
TRBD2,TRBJ2-5,few,TRBV5-1,CASSLTSGMETQYF,TGCGCCAGCAGCTTGACTAGCGGGATGGAGACCCAGTACTTC
NA,TRBJ2-3,many,TRBV7-9,CASSLAVLIPSTDTQYF,TGTGCCAGCAGCTTAGCAGTCCTGATTCCTAGCACAGATACGCAGTATTTT
NA,TRBJ1-2,many,TRBV6-1,CASSPSRVPNYGYTF,TGTGCCAGCAGCCCCTCGAGGGTACCTAACTATGGCTACACCTTC
NA,TRBJ1-1,many,TRBV2,CASSEGRTVAEAFF,TGTGCCAGCAGTGAAGGACGGACTGTCGCTGAAGCTTTCTTT
TRBD1,TRBJ2-1,many,TRBV6-2/TRBV6-3,CASTGTGEFYNEQFF,TGTGCCAGCACCGGCACAGGGGAGTTTTACAATGAGCAGTTCTTC
NA,TRBJ2-5,many,TRBV6-1,CASNKIALGETQYF,TGTGCCAGCAATAAAATAGCGTTGGGAGAGACCCAGTACTTC
NA,TRBJ2-5,few,TRBV5-5,CASSLAGGLGQETQYF,TGTGCCAGCAGCTTGGCCGGGGGGCTTGGCCAAGAGACCCAGTACTTC
TRBD2,TRBJ2-7,many,TRBV28,CASSDLGLAVYEQYF,TGTGCCAGCAGCGATTTGGGACTAGCGGTATACGAGCAGTACTTC
NA,TRBJ2-5,many,TRBV18,CASSYIRTQQETQYF,TGTGCCAGCTCTTACATCCGGACACAGCAAGAGACCCAGTACTTC
NA,TRBJ2-1,many,TRBV4-3,CASSHSQASRYNEQFF,TGCGCCAGCAGCCATAGTCAGGCTAGCAGGTACAATGAGCAGTTCTTC
NA,TRBJ2-7,many,TRBV4-2,CASSQELAVSSYEQYF,TGTGCCAGCAGCCAAGAGTTAGCGGTAAGCTCCTACGAGCAGTACTTC
TRBD2,TRBJ2-3,many,TRBV6-1,CASTWTSGRISTDTQYF,TGTGCCAGCACCTGGACTAGCGGGAGGATTAGCACAGATACGCAGTATTTT
TRBD1,TRBJ2-2,many,TRBV24-1,CATSDPYTGGLAGELFF,TGTGCCACCAGTGATCCGTATACAGGGGGCCTCGCCGGGGAGCTGTTTTTT
NA,TRBJ2-1,NA,TRBV5-1,CASSLEAGLYNEQFF,TGCGCCAGCAGCTTGGAAGCGGGTCTATACAATGAGCAGTTCTTC
NA,TRBJ2-3,many,TRBV12-3/TRBV12-4,CASSFDSASTDTQYF,TGTGCCAGCAGTTTCGACAGTGCTAGCACAGATACGCAGTATTTT
TRBD1,TRBJ2-7,many,TRBV3-1,CASSLTGGDEQYF,TGTGCCAGCAGCTTGACAGGGGGAGACGAGCAGTACTTC
NA,TRBJ1-2,many,TRBV12-3/TRBV12-4,CASSSGRKYYGYTF,TGTGCCAGCAGTTCCGGACGGAAATACTATGGCTACACCTTC
NA,TRBJ1-3,many,TRBV20-1,CSARVQPGNTIYF,TGCAGTGCTAGGGTCCAGCCGGGAAACACCATATATTTT
TRBD2,TRBJ2-3,many,TRBV7-2,CASSPRLAGSTDTQYF,TGTGCCAGCAGCCCGAGACTAGCGGGGAGCACAGATACGCAGTATTTT
NA,TRBJ1-4,many,TRBV4-1,CASSQGTVATNEKLFF,TGCGCCAGCAGCCAAGGGACAGTAGCAACTAATGAAAAACTGTTTTTT
NA,TRBJ2-1,many,TRBV6-6,CASSYSSPGLARANEQFF,TGTGCCAGCAGTTACAGCTCCCCCGGGTTGGCCCGTGCCAATGAGCAGTTCTTC
NA,TRBJ2-7,many,TRBV7-9,CASSLDFSYEQYF,TGTGCCAGCAGTTTGGACTTCTCCTACGAGCAGTACTTC
NA,TRBJ2-7,NA,TRBV12-3/TRBV12-4,CASSSYQDAYEQYF,TGTGCCAGCAGTTCGTATCAGGATGCCTACGAGCAGTACTTC
NA,TRBJ2-1,many,TRBV20-1,CSARAGMAEQFF,TGCAGTGCTAGAGCAGGAATGGCTGAGCAGTTCTTC
NA,TRBJ2-1,few,TRBV12-3/TRBV12-4,CASSFSGGDNEQFF,TGTGCCAGCAGTTTCTCAGGTGGAGATAATGAGCAGTTCTTC
TRBD2,TRBJ2-1,many,TRBV6-4,CASSDRTSGHNEQFF,TGTGCCAGCAGTGACAGGACTAGCGGTCACAATGAGCAGTTCTTC
TRBD2,TRBJ2-1,many,TRBV28,CASSSPPGARSSGASYNEQFF,TGTGCCAGCAGTTCACCGCCAGGGGCGCGGTCTAGCGGGGCTTCCTACAATGAGCAGTTCTTC
TRBD1,TRBJ2-5,many,TRBV20-1,CSARPGTGQETQYF,TGCAGTGCTAGACCAGGGACAGGCCAAGAGACCCAGTACTTC
TRBD2,TRBJ2-7,many,TRBV28,CASSYSSSGSIYEQYF,TGTGCCAGCAGTTATTCGTCTAGCGGGAGCATTTACGAGCAGTACTTC
NA,TRBJ2-7,many,TRBV4-3,CASSPIRDEQYF,TGCGCCAGCAGCCCCATTAGGGACGAGCAGTACTTC
NA,TRBJ2-3,once,TRBV7-2,CASSLMVAGLPGADTHYF,TGTGCCAGCAGCTTAATGGTGGCGGGTCTCCCGGGGGCAGATACGCATTATTTT
NA,TRBJ2-7,many,TRBV6-2/TRBV6-3,CASSYGQGRFEQYF,TGTGCCAGCAGTTACGGTCAGGGCCGGTTCGAGCAGTACTTC
TRBD1,TRBJ2-1,NA,TRBV18,CASSPTGGGNEQFF,TGTGCCAGCTCACCGACAGGGGGCGGGAATGAGCAGTTCTTC
NA,TRBJ2-1,many,TRBV29-1,CSVEVSRMPGEFF,TGCAGCGTTGAAGTGTCCCGTATGCCTGGAGAGTTCTTC
TRBD1,TRBJ1-5,NA,TRBV4-2,CASSLGDRDSNQPQHF,TGTGCCAGCAGCCTAGGGGACAGGGATAGCAATCAGCCCCAGCATTTT
TRBD2,TRBJ2-7,many,TRBV4-1,CASSAGTSGYEQYF,TGCGCCAGCAGCGCCGGGACTAGCGGATACGAGCAGTACTTC
NA,TRBJ1-5,NA,TRBV12-3/TRBV12-4,CASSLTGTFGHPQHF,TGTGCCAGCAGTTTAACAGGGACTTTCGGTCATCCCCAGCATTTT